This TCR beta chain came from a study of spatial heterogeneity in lung cancer (dated by TCRdb to between 2018 and 2021). About the full investigation: Beta-chain transcripts were consistently detected in greater numbers than alpha-chain transcripts, which likely reflected higher beta-chain transcript abundance. In the raw uncorrected reads, each unique combination of TCR and UMI appeared on average more than ten times. In non-small cell lung cancer, the study made a quantitative comparison of TCR alpha and beta repertoires among multiple tumor regions, matched nontumor lung and blood. Nonsynonymous mutation counts, determined by whole-exome sequencing of tumor tissue, were related to features of the TCR repertoire. Both alpha and beta chains were TCR-sequenced in samples taken at surgery, namely 220 tumor regions, 62 to 65 matched nontumor lung samples and some 53 PBMC samples. Broader findings and caveats from the paper: Additional single-cell paired TCR alpha and beta sequencing was considered necessary to confirm, at a functional level, the hypothesis that regional TCRs recognize regional mutations.

This clonotype occurred a few times. There is no known antigen for this receptor. Per-base quality was not reported, and no clone a single base away is much larger than it. This beta chain lies outside the target of a library built for alpha chains; its clone size means little. The intended sense of this specimen's time point label: sample taken at primary tumor resection. The donors were some 70 patients from the lung TRACERx cohort who had early-stage, untreated non-small cell lung cancer. TCR sequencing used whole RNA extracted from tumor and nontumor lung tissue, or from cryopreserved PBMC samples, without cell sorting. Only patients with enough RNA available from two or more tumor regions were chosen for TCR sequencing. Library prep was done by 5' RACE. For sequencing, a NextSeq 500 was employed. The TCR library protocol attached a unique molecular identifier to each TCR cDNA molecule to allow correction of PCR and sequencing errors. The paper's processing steps were these. Decombinator tools were used for TCR identification, UMI-based error correction and CDR3 extraction. TCRs above a frequency of 2 per 1,000, corresponding to the top 1% of the tumor frequency distribution, were defined as expanded. Renyi diversity was calculated using the R vegan package after each repertoire was subsampled 100 times to 5,000 TCRs. CDR3 similarity networks were built from amino acid triplet string-kernel similarity, with CDR3s being connected when pairwise similarity was above 0.82. TCRdb ran its own pipeline on the public reads, namely fastp trimming at Q25 and MiXCR clone calling, and kept in-frame beta chains. Rows are unified per CDR3 protein, each entry keeping the most common DNA and genes. The V and J calls and clone size come from TCRdb's table, not from the authors' own analysis. The sample records about 3,300 distinct CDR3 sequences, 2.5% to 4% of which are singletons. More than 15% of the sample comes from the top ten.

Including the terminal cysteine and phenylalanine, the CDR3 comprises 14 residues. Only the CDR3 region is kept as DNA, spanning 42 bases read in frame from base 1. CDR1 SGHTA and CDR2 FQGNSA were looked up in the germline V gene. The V end loses 5 bases and the J end loses 5 bases, and a stretch of 16 bases separates them. The sequence came from a human donor with early-stage non-small cell lung cancer. This chain joins TRBV7-2 to TRBJ2-7, with the D call perhaps TRBD1 or TRBD2, as 5 bases match in each case. Sequencing was performed on lung tissue, taken at surgery. Here is the DNA: TGTGCCAGCAGCACCGGGACCCGGGGAGACGAGCAGTACTTC. Its product reads: CASSTGTRGDEQYF. Joined to the reference TRBV7-2 and TRBJ2-7 proteins, this CDR3 gives the full variable domain: GAGVSQSPSNKVTEKGKDVELRCDPISGHTALYWYRQSLGQGLEFLIYFQGNSAPDKSGLPSDRFSAERTGGSVSTLTIQRTQQEDSAVYLCASSTGTRGDEQYFGPGTRLTVT.